A selection of T cell receptor beta chains follows, all from one sample in a study of cytomegalovirus exposure and HLA in healthy donors. Sequencing used immunoSEQ multiplex PCR; TCRdb keeps in-frame clones, though not all of them. The sample has approximately 300,000 clones, about nine tenths seen once. Sequenced material: PBMCs. These receptor sequences come from a young woman in good health and CMV-seronegative. Each CDR3 is given with its conserved first and last residue. A D gene is named only where the DNA matches it firmly. Expanded clones are given a class, and other clones once, few, many or no size at all.

TRBJ2-2 | TRBD1 | . | TRBV27 | CASSFNRGAGELFF | TGTGCCAGCAGTTTCAACAGGGGAGCCGGGGAGCTGTTTTTT
TRBJ2-1 | . | . | TRBV29-1 | CSATPTGSSYNEQFF | TGCAGCGCAACCCCGACCGGGAGCTCCTACAATGAGCAGTTCTTC
TRBJ2-2 | . | few | TRBV29-1 | CSVEGITGELFF | TGCAGCGTGGAGGGAATCACCGGGGAGCTGTTTTTT
TRBJ1-2 | TRBD1 | . | TRBV28 | CASSAWDRGLSGYTF | TGTGCCAGCAGTGCCTGGGACAGGGGGCTGAGTGGCTACACCTTC
TRBJ2-7 | TRBD1 | . | TRBV28 | CASRPQDRGGEQYF | TGTGCCAGCAGACCACAGGACAGGGGAGGAGAGCAGTACTTC
TRBJ2-1 | TRBD2 | . | TRBV14 | CASSPQREGLSYNEQFF | TGTGCCAGCAGCCCCCAGCGGGAGGGACTCTCCTACAATGAGCAGTTCTTC
TRBJ2-7 | . | once | TRBV7-3 | CASSLASGFSYEQYF | TGTGCCAGCAGCTTAGCGAGCGGCTTCTCCTACGAGCAGTACTTC
TRBJ1-1 | TRBD1 | once | TRBV6-6 | CASSPYTDRGRNEAFF | TGTGCCAGCAGTCCTTATACGGACAGGGGGCGCAATGAAGCTTTCTTT
TRBJ1-3 | . | once | TRBV5-1 | CASSLGVRGTGNTIYF | TGCGCCAGCAGCTTGGGGGTGCGGGGGACTGGAAACACCATATATTTT
TRBJ1-2 | . | few | TRBV28 | CASSLMSGHGYTF | TGTGCCAGCAGTTTGATGTCAGGGCATGGCTACACCTTC